This TCR beta chain was sequenced for a study of regulatory T cells in long-lasting Graves disease. Documented time point: newly diagnosed GD, antithyroid drugs for less than 3 months. RNA isolated from PBMCs was used to make the TCR library. CDR3 regions were amplified by Arm-PCR using iRepertoire HTBI primers to build TCR beta libraries. TCRdb analysed the multiplex PCR reads with MiXCR anew, one entry per CDR3 protein. Here the sample spans hundreds of thousands of distinct CDR3 sequences, roughly 16% being singletons. V lost 4 bases and J lost 6, with 13 bases in between. The CDR3 is made up of 13 amino acids. Germline V CDR1 and CDR2: SGHNT, YYREEE (reference sequence). In addition, the sample was reused for a study of T cells in Graves' hyperthyroidism and ophthalmopathy. Per that paper: Using the HTBI primer set, a first-round RT-PCR was run on the TCR CDR3.

The chain has TRBV5-4 and TRBJ1-1, with D possibly TRBD1 on 5 matching bases. The starting material was peripheral blood mononuclear cells (PBMCs), obtained at new diagnosis, from a patient treated with antithyroid drugs. The clonotype was recovered from a woman aged 25 to 45 with Graves disease. The DNA for the CDR3 is TGTGCCAGCAGCCCTCCGACGGGGGCTGAAGCTTTCTTT. It translates to CASSPPTGAEAFF.